The subject of this entry is one TCR beta chain. This clone came up a few times. Its antigen is currently not known. No much larger clone exists at a distance of one base, and base qualities are not known. CDR1 SGHDT and CDR2 YYEEEE were looked up in the germline V gene. From the cysteine up to the phenylalanine, the CDR3 has a length of 15 residues. Only the CDR3 portion is preserved as DNA: 45 bases, with reading frame beginning at the first base. Relative to germline, V is missing 4 bases and J is missing 8 bases, with 7 bases of the junction outside any gene match. The data stem from a study of PD-1 blockade in classical Hodgkin lymphoma (dated by TCRdb to the early 2020s). Context from the whole study: Nivolumab dosing was 3 mg/kg intravenously every 2 weeks, continuing until either disease progression or unacceptable toxicity. The study used CyTOF and TCR beta sequencing to define a peripheral blood immune signature of response to PD-1 blockade in classical Hodgkin lymphoma.

In the paper's terms, the time point label means: cycle 2 day 1 (C2D1) of nivolumab. Every trial patient had relapsed after autologous stem cell transplantation, and cohorts A, B and C differed in prior brentuximab vedotin exposure. A total of fewer than 65 patients with relapsed/refractory classical Hodgkin lymphoma made up the trial cohort, and each patient's best overall response was complete response, partial response or progressive disease. Trial patients were treated with single-agent nivolumab in the multi-cohort phase II CheckMate 205 trial. An independent review committee assessed best overall response using the 2007 International Working Group response criteria. PBMCs from the trial were collected at three points: immediately before nivolumab initiation (C1D1), and during therapy at cycle 2 day 1 and cycle 4 day 1. Peripheral blood was collected in 8 mL Vacutainer Cell Preparation Tubes, from which PBMCs were isolated by centrifugation and then cryopreserved.

Genomic DNA was extracted with the Qiagen DNeasy kit from unsorted PBMCs and from negatively selected CD4+ and CD8+ fractions. Using primers that anneal to V and J segments, immunoSEQ multiplex PCR amplified the TCR beta CDR3 regions. A synthetic immune receptor repertoire was used to minimize amplification bias, and any remaining bias was removed computationally after sequencing. Turning to the authors' computational methods: Custom Python scripts were used to quantify repertoire diversity as the Shannon entropy index. Unsorted, CD4+ and CD8+ repertoires were analyzed separately, except for combined analyses in which CD4+ and CD8+ sequences were merged in silico. A clone was considered expanded if an increase in frequency of at least 2-fold after treatment relative to C1D1 was found, and a pseudocount of 0.5 was applied to clones undetected at baseline. Singleton clones were defined as clones with 0 or 1 copy at C1D1, and non-singleton clones were defined as clones with 2 or more copies. Clones expanded in unsorted samples were assigned a CD4+, CD8+ or unknown annotation through matching of protein sequences in sorted samples from the same patient. Wilcoxon tests on paired samples were used to test diversity changes from C1D1 to C4D1. Drawn from immuneACCESS, this table holds only the in-frame rearrangements with V and J called that TCRdb kept. Clones are partly lost; checked studies trace under half to an unresolved V gene and leave the rest unexplained. V and J calls and clone size come straight from that table; D and trimming were deduced from the DNA. The sample records about 46,000 clones, over 70% of which are singletons. Roughly 20% of the sample is taken by the ten largest.

Overall study outcomes, separate from this receptor: By C4D1, a significant rise was seen in CD4+ TCR diversity but not in CD8+ TCR diversity (p=0.0027 vs p=0.16), and the rise was most apparent among complete responders (p=0.02). Trial patients achieving complete response had baseline diversity similar to newly diagnosed patients, whereas partial responders and progressors had significantly lower diversity. Diversity was lower in patients who began nivolumab less than 1 year after ASCT, so these patients were left out of later analyses to avoid confounding by immune reconstitution. Baseline TCR diversity was reported as lower in newly diagnosed patients than in healthy donors, and lower still in relapsed/refractory patients. The study was limited to a single clinical trial cohort, and causes of repertoire differences, possibly disease activity or prior therapy, remained undefined.

This specimen consisted of peripheral blood mononuclear cells (PBMCs), obtained before the second cycle of nivolumab. This sequence was found in a human donor with classical Hodgkin lymphoma. The chain is made from TRBV5-6 and TRBJ1-6; the central 9 bases match TRBD1. The CDR3 reads CASSLPGQGDSPLHF. The sequenced DNA is TGTGCCAGCAGCCTTCCGGGACAGGGAGATTCACCCCTCCACTTT.